The 23 T cell receptor beta chains presented below share a single source sample, sequenced in a study of shared clonotypes between healthy human individuals. TCRdb's copy holds only in-frame clones and misses some; the assay was immunoSEQ multiplex PCR. Of about 380,000 clones in the sample, just over 95% were seen once. Sequenced sample: memory CD8+ T cells sorted from blood. Sample subset: CD45RO+ cells pooled with CCR7-negative TemRA cells. The source is a man aged 25-45 years in good health.

The chain joins TRBV5-4 to TRBJ2-1; TRBD2 matches at 7 bases. V was pared by 5 bases and J by 0 bases, with 5 bases of the junction left unmatched. Germline lookup yields CDR1 SGHNT and CDR2 YYREEE (reference sequence). CDR3 size: 15 residues. The DNA of the CDR3 is TGTGCCAGCAGAGCTAGCGGCCGCTCCTACAATGAGCAGTTCTTC. This translates into CASRASGRSYNEQFF.

The chain has TRBV5-1 and TRBJ2-7; D is perhaps TRBD1 (5 bases). V gave up 0 bases and J gave up 0 bases, with 7 bases separating them. Germline assignment: CDR1 SGHRS and CDR2 YFSETQ. The CDR3 runs to 14 residues. CDR3 amino acids: CASSLGQSSYEQYF. DNA for the CDR3: TGCGCCAGCAGCTTGGGACAGAGCTCCTACGAGCAGTACTTC.

The chain has TRBV5-4 and TRBJ1-5; tentative D call: TRBD1 (5 bases). The germline V and J ends were trimmed by 3 bases and 3 bases, with 7 bases remaining between them. Germline-derived CDR1 and CDR2 are SGHNT and YYREEE (reference sequence). This CDR3 has 13 residues. DNA of the CDR3: TGTGCCAGCAGCTGGGACCTCAATCAGCCCCAGCATTTT. It codes for CASSWDLNQPQHF.

A note on this clone: An end of the junction differs from the germline gene, which may be a read error. The chain combines TRBV7-7 with TRBJ2-2, with D maybe TRBD1 (5 bases). Germline lookup yields CDR1 SSHAT and CDR2 FNYEAQ (reference sequence). The CDR3 has 13 residues. CDR3 residues: CASSATGDGELFF. The CDR3 DNA sequence: TGTGCTAGCAGCGCCACAGGTGACGGGGAGCTGTTTTTT.

The rearrangement joins TRBV7-2 to TRBJ2-5, with a tentative D call TRBD1 (6 bases). Germline CDR1 and CDR2: SGHTA and FQGNSA. The germline V and J ends were trimmed by 3 bases and 5 bases, with 10 bases remaining between them. The CDR3 covers 13 residues. The DNA for the CDR3 is TGTGCCAGCAGCTTTCAGGGGTCCGAGACCCAGTACTTC. It codes for CASSFQGSETQYF. The full variable domain, completed using reference TRBV7-2 and TRBJ2-5, is GAGVSQSPSNKVTEKGKDVELRCDPISGHTALYWYRQSLGQGLEFLIYFQGNSAPDKSGLPSDRFSAERTGGSVSTLTIQRTQQEDSAVYLCASSFQGSETQYFGPGTRLLVL.

This clone appeared once. The V gene is TRBV5-1, the J gene TRBJ2-5; the match to TRBD2 covers 12 bases. Trimming took 0 bases from V and 4 from J; bases not matched to a gene: 4. The length of the CDR3 is 16 residues. Germline V lookup: CDR1 SGHRS, CDR2 YFSETQ. The DNA for the CDR3 is TGCGCCAGCAGCTTGGCCCAGGGACTAGCGGGAGAGACCCAGTACTTC. As protein: CASSLAQGLAGETQYF.

The V and J genes are TRBV11-2 and TRBJ1-1, with 11 positions matching TRBD1. J lost 4 bases, V lost 0 bases, and 4 bases had no gene match. CDR3 size: 16 residues. Germline assignment: CDR1 SGHAT and CDR2 FQNNGV. The CDR3 bases are TGTGCCAGCAGCTTAGATACCGGGACAGGGGGCACTGAAGCTTTCTTT. Translation: CASSLDTGTGGTEAFF.

In this sample, this clone turned up once. V and J are TRBV6-5 and TRBJ2-7; TRBD2 matches 12 bases. CDR1 MNHEY and CDR2 SVGAGI come from the germline V gene. The CDR3 totals 15 residues. The V segment lost 5 bases and the J segment 2 bases; nucleotides outside the gene matches: 4. The CDR3: CASSRGLAGTYEQYF. CDR3 nucleotides: TGTGCCAGCAGTCGTGGACTAGCGGGGACCTACGAGCAGTACTTC.

The chain recombines TRBV28 with TRBJ1-1, with 8 bases matching TRBD1. This CDR3 contains 16 residues. Trimming cost V 3 bases and J 7 bases; bases outside gene matches: 13. Germline CDR1 is MDHEN and CDR2 is SYDVKM. CDR3: CASSFEGDRRENEAFF. CDR3 coding DNA: TGTGCCAGCAGTTTTGAGGGGGACAGGCGGGAGAATGAAGCTTTCTTT. The full variable domain, with the rest looked up from reference TRBV28 and TRBJ1-1, is DVKVTQSSRYLVKRTGEKVFLECVQDMDHENMFWYRQDPGLGLRLIYFSYDVKMKEKGDIPEGYSVSREKKERFSLILESASTNQTSMYLCASSFEGDRRENEAFFGQGTRLTVV.

Here the CDR3 DNA reads TGCGCCAGCAGGGATCACGGTTACAGGGCAGGACTATCGGGCACTGAAGCTTTCTTT. Its protein is CASRDHGYRAGLSGTEAFF. J is TRBJ1-1 and V is TRBV5-1, with TRBD1 as a possible D gene (6 bases). Germline CDR1 SGHRS, CDR2 YFSETQ. This CDR3 is 19 amino acids long. V was trimmed by 5 bases and J by 4 bases, leaving 30 bases between them.

The genes are TRBV27 and TRBJ2-7; possibly TRBD2 for D (5 bases). The CDR3 spans 14 residues. CDR1 and CDR2 (germline): MNHEY, SMNVEV (reference sequence). V gave up 3 bases and J gave up 0 bases, with 9 bases separating them. In nucleotides, the CDR3 is TGTGCCAGCAGTTTTGGAGCGGACTCCTACGAGCAGTACTTC. As protein: CASSFGADSYEQYF.

This sequence joins TRBV23-1 and TRBJ2-7, with D possibly being TRBD1 (7 bases). TRBV23-1 is annotated as an ORF whose role is uncertain. V shed 2 bases and J shed 3 bases, with 17 bases lying between them. This CDR3 contains 16 residues. The CDR3 reads CASSQTRSRGDYEQYF. Here the CDR3 DNA reads TGCGCCAGCAGTCAAACCCGGAGCAGGGGGGACTACGAGCAGTACTTC.

The chain links TRBV10-3 to TRBJ2-3; D may be TRBD2 (6 bases). The CDR3 is made up of 16 amino acids. V gave up 10 bases and J gave up 2 bases, with 22 bases separating them. From germline, CDR1 is ENHRY and CDR2 SYGVKD. Written as DNA, the CDR3 is TGTGCCACCATTTACACTCTAGCGATATCCACAGATACGCAGTATTTT. It encodes CATIYTLAISTDTQYF.

This chain links TRBV5-5 with TRBJ2-1; 12 nucleotides line up with TRBD2. The CDR3 runs 14 residues. V dropped 7 bases and J dropped 8; count of bases not matched to a gene: 7. The V gene's germline CDR1 is SGHKS and CDR2 YYEKEE (reference sequence). In DNA, the CDR3 is TGTGCCAGCGCGACTAGCGGGAGTGGGGATGAGCAGTTCTTC. It encodes CASATSGSGDEQFF.

In DNA form, the CDR3 reads TGCGCCAGCAGCTTGGCTAGCACCTACAATGAGCAGTTCTTC. Translated, it gives CASSLASTYNEQFF. The J gene is TRBJ2-1, the V gene TRBV5-1, with a tentative D call TRBD2 (5 bases). The CDR3 loop spans 14 amino acids. With 0 bases removed from V and 2 bases from J, the gap between germline ends came to 6 bases. CDR1 SGHRS and CDR2 YFSETQ come from the germline V gene.

This clone was seen a single time. This chain joins TRBV7-9 and TRBJ2-3; 7 nucleotides line up with TRBD2. This CDR3 spans 15 amino acids. Germline CDR1 is SEHNR and CDR2 is FQNEAQ (reference sequence). After removal of 2 bases from V and 6 bases from J, the junction contained 8 bases not matched to a gene. DNA of the CDR3: TGTGCCAGCAGCTTAAAAGGCGGGAGATCGGATACGCAGTATTTT. As protein: CASSLKGGRSDTQYF. The full variable domain, completed using reference TRBV7-9 and TRBJ2-3, is DTGVSQNPRHKITKRGQNVTFRCDPISEHNRLYWYRQTLGQGPEFLTYFQNEAQLEKSRLLSDRFSAERPKGSFSTLEIQRTEQGDSAMYLCASSLKGGRSDTQYFGPGTRLTVL.

This sequence joins TRBV6-5 and TRBJ2-7; the D call may be TRBD1 or TRBD2 (5 bases each). Germline V gene sequence: CDR1 MNHEY, CDR2 SVGAGI. V lost 6 bases to trimming and J lost 7 bases, with 22 bases between them. This CDR3 spans 15 amino acids. The CDR3 here is CASSYAPGSRKEQYF. DNA of the CDR3: TGTGCCAGCAGCTACGCGCCAGGGAGCAGGAAAGAGCAGTACTTC.

This chain joins TRBV11-3 and TRBJ2-3; no clear D gene. Deletions cut 5 bases from V and 2 bases from J, with 8 bases between. There are 13 residues in the CDR3. Looked up from germline, CDR1 is SGHNT and CDR2 is YENEEA. The CDR3 coding sequence is TGTGCCAGCAGCACCCGGGCCACAGATACGCAGTATTTT. This translates into CASSTRATDTQYF. The full variable domain, rest sourced from reference TRBV11-3 and TRBJ2-3, is EAGVVQSPRYKIIEKKQPVAFWCNPISGHNTLYWYLQNLGQGPELLIRYENEEAVDDSQLPKDRFSAERLKGVDSTLKIQPAELGDSAVYLCASSTRATDTQYFGPGTRLTVL.

V usage is TRBV21-1 and J usage is TRBJ2-7. TRBV21-1 is assigned pseudogene status. This CDR3 is 16 amino acids long. CDR3 sequence: CASSLSRGQMVYEQYF. The DNA of the CDR3 is TGTGCCAGCAGCCTATCCCGGGGCCAGATGGTGTACGAGCAGTACTTC.

V and J are TRBV9 and TRBJ2-1; weak D call: TRBD2 (6 bases). V was trimmed by 2 bases and J by 3 bases, leaving 9 bases between them. The CDR3 consists of 14 residues. Germline V lookup: CDR1 SGDLS, CDR2 YYNGEE. The DNA of the CDR3 is TGTGCCAGCAGCGTTAGCGGAATCTACAATGAGCAGTTCTTC. This codes for CASSVSGIYNEQFF.

The chain joins TRBV7-9 to TRBJ2-1; D call uncertain. CDR1 is SEHNR, CDR2 FQNEAQ, per germline (reference sequence). V shed 2 bases and J shed 5 bases, with 10 bases lying between them. This CDR3 region has 14 residues. The CDR3 sequence: CASSLFARNNEQFF. The DNA for the CDR3 is TGTGCCAGCAGCTTATTCGCCAGAAACAATGAGCAGTTCTTC.

The chain employs TRBV13 and TRBJ2-3; 12 bases map to TRBD2. The CDR3 spans 18 residues. V was clipped by 0 bases and J by 5 bases; unmatched bases: 9. Germline V gene data show CDR1 as PRHDT and CDR2 as FYEKMQ (reference sequence). The CDR3 loop reads CASSLGLKRLAGVDTQYF. CDR3 DNA: TGTGCCAGCAGCTTAGGGCTAAAACGACTAGCGGGAGTAGATACGCAGTATTTT.

V and J are TRBV18 and TRBJ2-2, with D unclear. Trimming pared 3 bases from V and 0 bases from J, leaving 8 bases between. CDR1 and CDR2 (germline): KGHSH, LQKENI. This CDR3 has 15 amino acids. CDR3 in DNA: TGTGCCAGCTCACCTTTTCCCTCGAACACCGGGGAGCTGTTTTTT. Protein: CASSPFPSNTGELFF.